This entry lists 13 T cell receptor beta chains sequenced from one sample in a study of lymphopenia after photon versus proton radiotherapy. Generated by immunoSEQ multiplex PCR, the TCRdb table keeps only in-frame clones and is missing some. The data contain tens of thousands of clones, more than 85% of them singletons. Sample: peripheral blood, taken from a patient treated with photon-based radiotherapy. These receptors came from a woman between 35 and 50 years old with cholangiocarcinoma.

This clone appeared a few times. The CDR3 nucleotides read TGTGCCAGCAGCTCACCTAGCGGGAGAGGTGAAGAGACCCAGTACTTC. Translated: CASSSPSGRGEETQYF. The gene calls are TRBV7-2 and TRBJ2-5; 10 bases map to TRBD2. V shed 4 bases and J 3 bases; nucleotides not matched to a gene: 8. CDR1 is SGHTA and CDR2 is FQGNSA in the germline V gene. This CDR3 spans 16 amino acids.

The CDR3 DNA reads TGTGCCAGCAGTTTCTCGTTAGGGTTGGACTATGGCTACACCTTC. Translated, it gives CASSFSLGLDYGYTF. This rearrangement joins TRBV28 to TRBJ1-2; D uncertain. Germline loops: CDR1 MDHEN, CDR2 SYDVKM. This CDR3 comprises 15 residues. The V and J ends lost 3 bases and 3 bases respectively, with 14 bases between them.

The rearrangement links TRBV29-1 to TRBJ1-1; tentative D call: TRBD1 (5 bases). Germline V gives CDR1 SQVTM, CDR2 ANQGSEA. The CDR3 runs to 15 residues. V lost 5 bases and J lost 1, with 17 bases in between. CDR3 residues: CSVSRSNTGNTEAFF. Here the CDR3 DNA reads TGCAGCGTTTCTAGATCAAACACAGGGAACACTGAAGCTTTCTTT.

The chain carries TRBV4-1 and TRBJ2-1, with 11 bases that match TRBD2. The CDR3 runs 18 residues. The V gene's germline CDR1 is MGHRA and CDR2 YSYEKL. V trimming: 5 bases; J trimming: 3 bases; junction bases outside the gene matches: 12. The CDR3 DNA reads TGCGCCAGCAGCTTGGGCTTACTAGCGGGAGACCACTACAATGAGCAGTTCTTC. Residues: CASSLGLLAGDHYNEQFF.

This chain uses TRBV5-1 with TRBJ1-2, with a weak D call TRBD1 (5 bases). Trimming cost V 0 bases and J 4 bases, with 10 bases left between them. The CDR3 contains 14 residues. Germline loops: CDR1 SGHRS, CDR2 YFSETQ. CDR3 in amino acids: CASSLGRVAYGYTF. DNA of the CDR3: TGCGCCAGCAGCTTGGGCAGGGTGGCCTATGGCTACACCTTC.

The V gene is TRBV4-3, the J gene TRBJ1-2; the D is unclear. Trimming pared 0 bases from V and 6 bases from J, leaving 14 bases between. This CDR3 region has 15 residues. CDR1 and CDR2 from the germline V gene are LGHNA and YSLEER. The CDR3 region is CASSQDHLPTDGYTF. The CDR3 DNA sequence: TGCGCCAGCAGCCAAGATCATTTACCGACGGATGGCTACACCTTC.

The chain links TRBV28 to TRBJ1-1, with 7 bases lining up with TRBD1. V dropped 5 bases and J dropped 5; count of bases not matched to a gene: 11. The CDR3 spans 15 residues. Germline loops: CDR1 MDHEN, CDR2 SYDVKM. CDR3 protein: CASSPPTGRGTEAFF. The CDR3 DNA sequence: TGTGCCAGCAGTCCCCCGACAGGGAGGGGTACTGAAGCTTTCTTT.

The V and J genes are TRBV2 and TRBJ2-7; unclear D gene. Trimming shortened V by 2 bases and J by 3 bases, and 5 bases separated the two germline ends. This CDR3 has 12 amino acids. CDR1 SNHLY and CDR2 FYNNEI come from the germline V gene. The CDR3 here is CASSESNYEQYF. CDR3 bases: TGTGCCAGCAGTGAATCAAACTACGAGCAGTACTTC.

V and J are TRBV27 and TRBJ1-2, with TRBD1 matching over 10 bases. The V segment lost 4 bases and the J segment 6 bases; nucleotides outside the gene matches: 14. Germline assignment: CDR1 MNHEY and CDR2 SMNVEV (reference sequence). The CDR3 spans 17 residues. The CDR3 DNA reads as TGTGCCAGCAGTTCCGCCGGGACAGGGGCTCCCCGAAATGGCTACACCTTC. Translation gives CASSSAGTGAPRNGYTF.

In its sample, this clone was seen a few times. The chain recombines TRBV2 with TRBJ1-5, with D uncertain. This CDR3 is built from 13 residues. Germline V lookup: CDR1 SNHLY, CDR2 FYNNEI. V lost 5 bases and J lost 4, with 9 bases in between. The CDR3 sequence is CASSHDGNQPQHF. The CDR3 DNA reads TGTGCCAGCAGTCACGACGGGAATCAGCCCCAGCATTTT.

V is TRBV7-9 and J is TRBJ2-7, with TRBD1 as a possible D gene (6 bases). CDR1 is SEHNR, CDR2 FQNEAQ, per germline (reference sequence). The CDR3 sequence is 17 residues long. Trimming took 2 bases from V and 3 from J, leaving 20 bases between them. The CDR3 sequence: CASSLPGHLPYFYEQYF. The CDR3 DNA sequence: TGTGCCAGCAGCTTACCGGGACACCTCCCTTATTTCTACGAGCAGTACTTC.

The chain links TRBV5-1 to TRBJ1-1; 9 bases map to TRBD1. The V gene's germline CDR1 is SGHRS and CDR2 YFSETQ. The ends lost 4 bases at V and 8 bases at J; junction bases unmatched: 12. This CDR3 has 15 amino acids. The CDR3 DNA is TGCGCCAGCAGCGTACAGGGGGCCGACTTAACAGAAGCTTTCTTT. Translation gives CASSVQGADLTEAFF. The full variable domain, in which reference TRBV5-1 and TRBJ1-1 provide the parts outside the CDR3, is KAGVTQTPRYLIKTRGQQVTLSCSPISGHRSVSWYQQTPGQGLQFLFEYFSETQRNKGNFPGRFSGRQFSNSRSEMNVSTLELGDSALYLCASSVQGADLTEAFFGQGTRLTVV.

This chain links TRBV28 with TRBJ2-5; D is ambiguous. The CDR3 is 14 residues long. CDR1 and CDR2 from the germline V gene are MDHEN and SYDVKM. V was pared by 2 bases and J by 4 bases, with 11 bases between. CDR3 protein: CASSLNINGETQYF. Here the CDR3 DNA reads TGTGCCAGCAGTTTAAATATAAACGGAGAGACCCAGTACTTC. The whole variable domain, filled in from reference TRBV28 and TRBJ2-5, reads DVKVTQSSRYLVKRTGEKVFLECVQDMDHENMFWYRQDPGLGLRLIYFSYDVKMKEKGDIPEGYSVSREKKERFSLILESASTNQTSMYLCASSLNINGETQYFGPGTRLLVL.